A selection of T cell receptor beta chains follows, all from one sample in a study of early T cells in non-severe SARS-CoV-2 infection. One entry per CDR3 protein results from TCRdb running MiXCR on the 5' RACE reads. The sample shows 95,000 to 120,000 distinct CDR3 sequences, around 10% of them seen only once. Sequenced sample: whole blood. Receptor source: an adult who was a healthcare worker with PCR-confirmed SARS-CoV-2 infection or an uninfected control (not recorded which). Both conserved end residues are part of each CDR3. A D gene is named only where the DNA matches it firmly. Part of the rows lack a size; the others show once, few, many or a class for expanded clones.

D,V,J,length,size,CDR3,DNA
TRBD1,TRBV7-8,TRBJ1-2,13,many,CASSPGTDYGYTF,TGTGCCAGCAGTCCCGGGACAGACTATGGCTACACCTTC
-,TRBV12-3/TRBV12-4,TRBJ1-5,15,many,CASSRLNGPNQPQHF,TGTGCCAGCAGCCGGCTTAATGGTCCCAATCAGCCCCAGCATTTT
TRBD1,TRBV6-2/TRBV6-3,TRBJ2-2,13,few,CASRDRVSGELFF,TGTGCCAGCAGGGACAGGGTTTCCGGGGAGCTGTTTTTT
-,TRBV11-2,TRBJ1-1,14,few,CASSQLGGRAEAFF,TGTGCCAGCAGCCAACTGGGGGGCCGGGCTGAAGCTTTCTTT
TRBD2,TRBV10-3,TRBJ2-1,19,-,CAISDGGLAGLSSYNEQFF,TGTGCCATCAGTGATGGGGGACTAGCGGGGCTCAGCTCCTACAATGAGCAGTTCTTC
-,TRBV11-2,TRBJ2-2,15,few,CASSLGSGWTGELFF,TGTGCCAGCAGCTTAGGATCAGGGTGGACCGGGGAGCTGTTTTTT
-,TRBV5-1,TRBJ2-1,11,-,CASKVANEQFF,TGCGCCAGCAAGGTCGCCAATGAGCAGTTCTTC
-,TRBV7-3,TRBJ2-7,14,-,CASSLLGPSYEQYF,TGTGCCAGCAGCTTACTTGGACCGTCCTACGAGCAGTACTTC
TRBD1,TRBV6-5,TRBJ2-7,17,many,CASRRRQGFISSYEQYF,TGTGCCAGCAGAAGGAGACAGGGATTCATTAGCTCCTACGAGCAGTACTTC
-,TRBV29-1,TRBJ2-1,12,few,CSVGGRTNEQFF,TGCAGCGTTGGGGGTAGGACGAATGAGCAGTTCTTC
TRBD1,TRBV9,TRBJ2-7,15,many,CASSVAGTGDYEQYF,TGTGCCAGCAGCGTGGCCGGGACAGGAGACTACGAGCAGTACTTC
-,TRBV5-1,TRBJ2-1,15,few,CASSLGLAGVDEQFF,TGCGCCAGCAGCTTGGGGCTAGCTGGGGTCGATGAGCAGTTCTTC
-,TRBV5-4,TRBJ1-1,14,-,CASSLSTGSTEAFF,TGTGCCAGCAGCCTATCCACAGGGAGCACTGAAGCTTTCTTT
-,TRBV12-3/TRBV12-4,TRBJ1-1,14,many,CASSLIGVNTEAFF,TGTGCCAGCAGTTTAATAGGCGTGAACACTGAAGCTTTCTTT
-,TRBV7-3,TRBJ2-1,15,few,CASSRNPAPPGEQFF,TGTGCCAGCAGCCGCAACCCGGCCCCCCCAGGGGAGCAGTTCTTC
-,TRBV11-3,TRBJ2-2,13,-,CASSLVGTGELFF,TGTGCCAGCAGCTTAGTTGGGACCGGGGAGCTGTTTTTT
TRBD1,TRBV10-1,TRBJ2-5,15,-,CASSDARGLKETQYF,TGCGCCAGCAGTGACGCCAGGGGGCTTAAAGAGACCCAGTACTTC
-,TRBV20-1,TRBJ2-4,17,-,CSARGPAPGVAKNIQYF,TGCAGTGCCCGCGGGCCGGCCCCGGGAGTAGCCAAAAACATTCAGTACTTC
-,TRBV20-1,TRBJ2-7,14,many,CSARPGTSNYEQYF,TGCAGTGCTAGGCCCGGGACATCTAACTACGAGCAGTACTTC
TRBD1,TRBV5-5,TRBJ2-7,14,many,CASSLQGATYEQYF,TGTGCCAGCAGCCTGCAGGGGGCCACCTACGAGCAGTACTTC
TRBD2,TRBV3-1,TRBJ2-3,19,-,CASSPLAGGLKLSTDTQYF,TGTGCCAGCAGCCCCCTAGCGGGGGGGCTAAAACTAAGCACAGATACGCAGTATTTT
-,TRBV14,TRBJ1-1,14,few,CASSHSLRNTEAFF,TGTGCCAGCAGCCATAGTCTCCGGAACACTGAAGCTTTCTTT
-,TRBV14,TRBJ1-6,15,-,CASSRLQNPPSPLHF,TGTGCCAGCAGTCGTCTCCAGAACCCTCCCTCACCCCTCCACTTT
-,TRBV7-3,TRBJ2-3,13,few,CASSPLLADTQYF,TGTGCCAGCAGCCCCCTACTTGCAGATACGCAGTATTTT
-,TRBV11-2,TRBJ1-1,18,-,CASSLDQRGRQINTEAFF,TGTGCCAGCAGCTTAGATCAGAGGGGCAGACAGATTAACACTGAAGCTTTCTTT
-,TRBV19,TRBJ2-1,13,many,CASSASLYNEQFF,TGTGCCAGTTCCGCTAGCTTGTACAATGAGCAGTTCTTC
TRBD1,TRBV2,TRBJ1-3,15,few,CASRRTGVSGNTIYF,TGTGCCAGCAGAAGGACAGGAGTCTCTGGAAACACCATATATTTT
-,TRBV5-1,TRBJ2-1,15,many,CASSLGGSSYNEQFF,TGTGCCAGCAGCTTGGGTGGGAGCTCCTACAATGAGCAGTTCTTC
TRBD2,TRBV10-1,TRBJ2-3,15,-,CASRDGLAATDTQYF,TGCGCCAGCAGGGACGGACTAGCGGCTACAGATACGCAGTATTTT
-,TRBV20-1,TRBJ1-1,18,many,CSAGDRGAGLFRNTEAFF,TGCAGTGCTGGAGATAGGGGGGCAGGGCTTTTCCGGAACACTGAAGCTTTCTTT
-,TRBV6-1,TRBJ2-3,15,few,CASSEGLGRTDTQYF,TGTGCCAGCAGTGAAGGGCTCGGACGCACAGATACGCAGTATTTT
-,TRBV24-1,TRBJ2-7,15,many,CATSEIRGITYEQYF,TGTGCCACCAGTGAAATCCGGGGGATAACCTACGAGCAGTACTTC